Presented here are 15 T cell receptor beta chains from one specimen sequenced in a study of shared clonotypes between healthy human individuals. The data were produced by immunoSEQ multiplex PCR, yet TCRdb's version contains in-frame clones alone and is incomplete. The table lists 850,000 to 1,200,000 clones, about 77% of them singletons. Source material: memory CD4+ T cells sorted from blood. As for subset: CD45RA-negative fraction. The receptors originated from a man younger than 30 in good health.

The chain links TRBV21-1 to TRBJ1-1; TRBD1 is the table's D call, not checked against the DNA. TRBV21-1 is described as a pseudogene. This CDR3 spans 15 amino acids. CDR3 nucleotides: TGTGCCAGCAGCAAATTGGGCATCATGAACACTGAAGCTTTCTTT. Amino acid sequence: CASSKLGIMNTEAFF.

This clone occurred once. The J gene is TRBJ2-5, the V gene TRBV5-6, with TRBD2 matching 15 bases. Trimming cost V 3 bases and J 1 base; bases outside gene matches: 4. The CDR3 has 17 amino acids. The V gene's germline CDR1 is SGHDT and CDR2 YYEEEE. CDR3 nucleotide sequence: TGTGCCAGCAGCTCCGGGACTAGCGGGGGGATCCAAGAGACCCAGTACTTC. This encodes CASSSGTSGGIQETQYF.

The count of this clone is one. V and J are TRBV6-1 and TRBJ2-2, with D tentatively TRBD1 (6 bases). V was trimmed by 7 bases and J by 1 base, leaving 13 bases between them. The CDR3 covers 15 residues. Germline assignment: CDR1 MNHNS and CDR2 SASEGT. The CDR3: CASTDLGGNTGELFF. For the CDR3, the DNA is TGTGCCAGCACCGATCTAGGGGGGAACACCGGGGAGCTGTTTTTT.

The V call is TRBV11-2, the J call TRBJ1-4, with a tentative D call TRBD1 (6 bases). The ends were cut back, 5 bases at V and 4 bases at J, with 14 bases in the middle. CDR1 SGHAT and CDR2 FQNNGV come from the germline V gene. This CDR3 has 15 residues. CDR3 sequence (DNA): TGTGCCAGCAGCCCAGGGACAAGCAATAATGAAAAACTGTTTTTT. Protein product: CASSPGTSNNEKLFF.

This chain links TRBV30 with TRBJ2-3, with 9 bases matching TRBD2. The CDR3 totals 16 residues. CDR1 and CDR2 (germline): GTSNPN, SVGIG (reference sequence). With 3 bases clipped from V and 6 bases from J, the junction kept 13 bases outside the gene matches. In nucleotides, the CDR3 is TGTGCCTGGAGCCAGGGGCGTGCGGGAGGGCCGGATACGCAGTATTTT. It encodes CAWSQGRAGGPDTQYF. The entire variable domain, with the rest obtained from reference TRBV30 and TRBJ2-3, is as follows: SQTIHQWPATLVQPVGSPLSLECTVEGTSNPNLYWYRQAAGRGLQLLFYSVGIGQISSEVPQNLSASRPQDRQFILSSKKLLLSDSGFYLCAWSQGRAGGPDTQYFGPGTRLTVL.

The J gene is TRBJ1-2, the V gene TRBV7-2, with 11 nucleotides matching TRBD1. Unmatched junction bases numbered 11, after V lost 4 bases and J lost 7 bases. The CDR3 runs 16 residues. Germline assignment: CDR1 SGHTA and CDR2 FQGNSA. The CDR3 sequence: CASSSQRTGGAGGYTF. CDR3 DNA: TGTGCCAGCAGCTCGCAAAGGACAGGGGGCGCCGGTGGCTACACCTTC.

V gene TRBV6-5 combines with J gene TRBJ2-2, with D hard to call. With 6 bases removed from V and 4 bases from J, the gap between germline ends came to 15 bases. Germline CDR1 and CDR2: MNHEY and SVGAGI. This CDR3 has 15 amino acids. CDR3 coding DNA: TGTGCCAGCAGACTCAGGCTAGTTGGCACCGGGGAGCTGTTTTTT. This gives the protein CASRLRLVGTGELFF.

This clone was counted at least ten times. The V and J genes are TRBV25-1 and TRBJ1-2; the D gene is possibly TRBD1 (5 bases). Germline assignment: CDR1 MGHDK and CDR2 SYGVNS. V was cut by 6 bases and J by 2 bases, with 13 bases left in between. CDR3 length: 14 residues. CDR3 nucleotide sequence: TGTGCCAGCAGGGATCAGGGACTAAACTATGGCTACACCTTC. This translates into CASRDQGLNYGYTF.

This clone has just one count. This chain connects TRBV18 to TRBJ2-7; 10 bases agree with TRBD2. From germline, CDR1 is KGHSH and CDR2 LQKENI. The junction had 11 bases not matched to a gene; V was cut back by 0 bases and J by 6 bases. CDR3 length: 17 amino acids. CDR3 nucleotide sequence: TGTGCCAGCTCACCACCGCCTCGAGCGGGAGGGCAGTTCGAGCAGTACTTC. Encoded protein: CASSPPPRAGGQFEQYF. Based on the CDR3 plus reference TRBV18 and TRBJ2-7, the full variable domain is NAGVMQNPRHLVRRRGQEARLRCSPMKGHSHVYWYRQLPEEGLKFMVYLQKENIIDESGMPKERFSAEFPKEGPSILRIQQVVRGDSAAYFCASSPPPRAGGQFEQYFGPGTRLTVT.

The chain joins TRBV5-1 to TRBJ1-2; 8 positions match TRBD1. Trimming cost V 4 bases and J 8 bases; bases outside gene matches: 10. The CDR3 is 14 amino acids. Germline-derived CDR1 and CDR2 are SGHRS and YFSETQ. CDR3 protein: CASSLGQGFGGYTF. The CDR3 DNA sequence: TGCGCCAGCAGCCTAGGACAGGGATTCGGGGGCTACACCTTC.

This clone has only a few counts. The V call is TRBV7-2, the J call TRBJ1-6, with 8 bases aligning to TRBD1. CDR1 is SGHTA and CDR2 is FQGNSA in the germline V gene. The CDR3 is 17 residues long. The V gene end was trimmed by 5 bases and the J gene end by 6 bases; junction bases not matched to a gene: 12. The CDR3 sequence: CASSDPRQGLRNSPLHF. The CDR3 region has the DNA TGTGCCAGCAGCGATCCGAGACAGGGGCTCCGTAATTCACCCCTCCACTTT.

The CDR3 coding sequence is TGTGCCAGCAGCTCGTGGGGGGCGAGTAATTCACCCCTCCACTTT. Its protein is CASSSWGASNSPLHF. This chain links TRBV11-2 with TRBJ1-6; a weak D match, TRBD1 (6 bases). Germline V CDR1 and CDR2: SGHAT, FQNNGV. V was cut by 4 bases and J by 6 bases, with 13 bases left in between. The length of the CDR3 is 15 residues.

The chain carries TRBV5-1 and TRBJ1-6, with 9 bases matching TRBD1. The CDR3 sequence is 15 residues long. Germline V gene data show CDR1 as SGHRS and CDR2 as YFSETQ. The V segment lost 4 bases and the J segment 8 bases; nucleotides outside the gene matches: 7. The CDR3 loop is CASSPGTGRYSPLHF. The CDR3 DNA is TGCGCCAGCAGCCCCGGGACAGGGAGGTATTCACCCCTCCACTTT.

The V call is TRBV5-3, the J call TRBJ1-5; D is possibly TRBD1 (5 bases). TRBV5-3 is assigned to the ORF class and has an uncertain function. The V gene lost 4 bases and the J gene lost 0 bases, with 17 bases spanning the gap. The CDR3 has 17 amino acids. CDR3 in DNA: TGTGCCAGAAGCCCGCTGGAAACAGGAGATAGCAATCAGCCCCAGCATTTT. It codes for CARSPLETGDSNQPQHF.

V usage is TRBV5-6 and J usage is TRBJ2-4, with 9 nucleotides matching TRBD2. CDR1 SGHDT and CDR2 YYEEEE come from the germline V gene. Trimming removed 0 bases from V and 0 bases from J; junction bases left unmatched: 7. CDR3 length: 18 residues. CDR3 residues: CASSLAIAGVLAKNIQYF. The CDR3 coding sequence is TGTGCCAGCAGCTTGGCGATAGCGGGGGTTCTAGCCAAAAACATTCAGTACTTC.